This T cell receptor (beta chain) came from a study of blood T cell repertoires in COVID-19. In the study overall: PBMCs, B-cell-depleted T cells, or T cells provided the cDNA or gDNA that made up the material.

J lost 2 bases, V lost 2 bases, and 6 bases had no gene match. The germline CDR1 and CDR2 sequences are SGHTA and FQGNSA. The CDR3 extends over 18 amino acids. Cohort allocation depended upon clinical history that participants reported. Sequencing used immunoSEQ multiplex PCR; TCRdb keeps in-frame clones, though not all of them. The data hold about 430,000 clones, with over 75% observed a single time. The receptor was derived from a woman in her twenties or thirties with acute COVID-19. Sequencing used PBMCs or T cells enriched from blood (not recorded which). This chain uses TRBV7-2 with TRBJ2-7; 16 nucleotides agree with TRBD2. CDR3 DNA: TGTGCCAGCAGCTTAAAACCAGGGACTAGCGGGGGGGCCTACGAGCAGTACTTC. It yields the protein CASSLKPGTSGGAYEQYF.